The clone carrying this T cell receptor beta chain has a single count. The source of the sample is a study of blood T cell repertoires in COVID-19. Data came from immunoSEQ multiplex PCR; TCRdb stores just in-frame clones and leaves some out. The table records about 200,000 clones, 65% to 90% of them present only once. Specimen: peripheral blood. The sequence derives from a human donor in a cohort sampled during active COVID-19.

The CDR3 sequence is CASSSGQVFNYGYTF. The CDR3 DNA is TGCGCCAGCAGCTCAGGACAAGTCTTTAACTATGGCTACACCTTC. The rearrangement uses TRBV5-1 and TRBJ1-2; D possibly corresponds to TRBD1 (5 bases). Germline lookup yields CDR1 SGHRS and CDR2 YFSETQ. CDR3 length equals 15 residues. V was shortened by 3 bases and J by 1 base, with 13 bases between the two germline ends.